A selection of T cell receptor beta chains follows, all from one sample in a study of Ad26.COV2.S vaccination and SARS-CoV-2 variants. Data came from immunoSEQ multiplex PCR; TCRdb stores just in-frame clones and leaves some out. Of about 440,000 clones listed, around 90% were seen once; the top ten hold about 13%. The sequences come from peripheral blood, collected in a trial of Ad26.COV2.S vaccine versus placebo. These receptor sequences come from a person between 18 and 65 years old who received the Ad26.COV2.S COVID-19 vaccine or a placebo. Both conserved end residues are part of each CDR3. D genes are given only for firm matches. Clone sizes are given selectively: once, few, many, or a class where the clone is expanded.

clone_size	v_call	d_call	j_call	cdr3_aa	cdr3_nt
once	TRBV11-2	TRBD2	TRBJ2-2	CASSPLTGGTGELFF	TGTGCCAGCAGCCCCTTGACCGGGGGGACCGGGGAGCTGTTTTTT
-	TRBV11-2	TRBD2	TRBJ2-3	CASSLVSSGSSTTDTQYF	TGTGCCAGCAGCTTAGTGAGTAGCGGGAGTTCGACGACAGATACGCAGTATTTT
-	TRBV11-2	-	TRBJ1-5	CASSTGTNSNQPQHF	TGTGCCAGCAGCACGGGGACTAATAGCAATCAGCCCCAGCATTTT
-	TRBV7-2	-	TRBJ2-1	CASSLGVTSYNEQFF	TGTGCCAGCAGCTTAGGAGTTACCTCCTACAATGAGCAGTTCTTC
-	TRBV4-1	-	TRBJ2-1	CASRSSGGLSNNEQFF	TGCGCCAGCAGATCCTCCGGAGGACTCTCGAACAATGAGCAGTTCTTC
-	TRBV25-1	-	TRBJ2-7	CASRGPPPYEQYF	TGTGCCAGCAGGGGGCCCCCTCCCTACGAGCAGTACTTC
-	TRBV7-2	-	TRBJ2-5	CASSPIAATRQETQYF	TGTGCCAGCAGCCCGATCGCGGCAACCCGCCAAGAGACCCAGTACTTC
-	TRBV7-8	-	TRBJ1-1	CASSGKDRLNTEAFF	TGTGCCAGCAGCGGAAAAGACAGATTGAACACTGAAGCTTTCTTT
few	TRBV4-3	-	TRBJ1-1	CASSQDRDYLETEAFF	TGCGCCAGCAGCCAAGACCGGGACTATCTCGAGACTGAAGCTTTCTTT
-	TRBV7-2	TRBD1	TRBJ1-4	CASSLAQGAWEKLFF	TGTGCCAGCAGCTTAGCACAGGGGGCTTGGGAAAAACTGTTTTTT
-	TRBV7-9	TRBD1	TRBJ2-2	CASSRDRVTGELFF	TGTGCCAGCAGCCGGGACAGGGTCACCGGGGAGCTGTTTTTT
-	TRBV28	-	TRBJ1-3	CASSLPGNTIYF	TGTGCCAGCAGTTTACCCGGAAACACCATATATTTT
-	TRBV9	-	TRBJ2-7	CASSPGTGSYEQYF	TGTGCCAGCAGCCCAGGGACGGGCTCCTACGAGCAGTACTTC
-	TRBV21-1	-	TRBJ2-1	CASLTSGSYNEQFF	TGTGCCAGCTTGACTAGCGGGAGCTACAATGAGCAGTTCTTC
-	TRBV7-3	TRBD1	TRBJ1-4	CASSLSGGINEKLFF	TGTGCCAGCAGCTTGTCAGGGGGAATTAATGAAAAACTGTTTTTT
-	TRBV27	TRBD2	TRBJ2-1	CASSLAASGTKTYNEQFF	TGTGCCAGCAGTTTAGCGGCTAGCGGGACTAAAACCTACAATGAGCAGTTCTTC
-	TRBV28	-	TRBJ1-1	CASSDSMNTEAFF	TGTGCCAGCAGTGACAGCATGAACACTGAAGCTTTCTTT
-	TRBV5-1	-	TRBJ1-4	CASSPSSNEKLFF	TGCGCCAGCAGCCCCTCCTCAAATGAAAAACTGTTTTTT
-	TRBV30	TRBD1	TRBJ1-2	CAWWDRGPRYTF	TGTGCCTGGTGGGACAGAGGGCCGCGCTACACCTTC
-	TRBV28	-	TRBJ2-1	CASSEPGYAYNEQFF	TGTGCCAGCAGCGAACCGGGGTACGCTTACAATGAGCAGTTCTTC
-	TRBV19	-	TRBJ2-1	CASSIAATTYNEQFF	TGTGCCAGTAGTATAGCGGCTACTACCTACAATGAGCAGTTCTTC
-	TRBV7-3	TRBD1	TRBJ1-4	CASSLEGTGGSNEKLFF	TGTGCCAGCAGCTTAGAGGGGACAGGGGGCTCAAATGAAAAACTGTTTTTT
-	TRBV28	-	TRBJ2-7	CASSLSIAVLSYEQYF	TGTGCCAGCAGTTTATCTATAGCGGTCCTATCCTACGAGCAGTACTTC
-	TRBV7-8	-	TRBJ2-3	CASSLRGAADTQYF	TGTGCCAGCAGCTTACGGGGGGCGGCAGATACGCAGTATTTT
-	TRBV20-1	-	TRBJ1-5	CSASVGGNQPQHF	TGCAGTGCTAGTGTGGGCGGCAATCAGCCCCAGCATTTT
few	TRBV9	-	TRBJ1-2	CASSGLGYGYTF	TGTGCCAGCAGCGGGTTAGGCTATGGCTACACCTTC
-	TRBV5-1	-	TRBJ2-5	CASSLGHQQETQYF	TGCGCCAGCAGCTTGGGTCACCAACAAGAGACCCAGTACTTC
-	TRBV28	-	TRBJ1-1	CASSLPGAMNTEAFF	TGTGCCAGCAGTCTTCCGGGCGCCATGAACACTGAAGCTTTCTTT
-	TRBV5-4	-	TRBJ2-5	CASSPPAWETQYF	TGTGCCAGCAGCCCCCCGGCATGGGAGACCCAGTACTTC
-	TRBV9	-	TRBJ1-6	CASSAAVGGDSPLHF	TGTGCCAGCAGCGCTGCAGTTGGGGGCGATTCACCCCTCCACTTT
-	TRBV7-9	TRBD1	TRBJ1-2	CASSRPGQGPSYGYTF	TGTGCCAGCAGCCGCCCGGGACAGGGTCCCTCCTATGGCTACACCTTC
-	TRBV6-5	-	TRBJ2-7	CASSLGRAQYF	TGTGCCAGCAGCCTGGGGCGCGCGCAGTACTTC
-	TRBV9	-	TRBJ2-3	CASSLDALSTDTQYF	TGTGCCAGCAGCCTCGACGCGCTTAGCACAGATACGCAGTATTTT
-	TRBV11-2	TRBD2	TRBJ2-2	CASSFGGSRTGELFF	TGTGCCAGCAGCTTTGGCGGGAGTAGAACCGGGGAGCTGTTTTTT
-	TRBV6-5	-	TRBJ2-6	CASSYLGPGANVLTF	TGTGCCAGCAGTTACCTGGGACCTGGGGCCAACGTCCTGACTTTC
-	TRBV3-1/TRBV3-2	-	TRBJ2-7	CASSQDRKGSYEQYF	TGTGCCAGCAGCCAAGATCGGAAGGGGTCCTACGAGCAGTACTTC
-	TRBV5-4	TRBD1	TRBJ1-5	CASSLGGGRNNQPQHF	TGTGCCAGCAGCTTGGGAGGGGGCCGGAACAATCAGCCCCAGCATTTT
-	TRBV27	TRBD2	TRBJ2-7	CARLAGEIEQYF	TGTGCCAGACTAGCGGGAGAAATAGAGCAGTACTTC